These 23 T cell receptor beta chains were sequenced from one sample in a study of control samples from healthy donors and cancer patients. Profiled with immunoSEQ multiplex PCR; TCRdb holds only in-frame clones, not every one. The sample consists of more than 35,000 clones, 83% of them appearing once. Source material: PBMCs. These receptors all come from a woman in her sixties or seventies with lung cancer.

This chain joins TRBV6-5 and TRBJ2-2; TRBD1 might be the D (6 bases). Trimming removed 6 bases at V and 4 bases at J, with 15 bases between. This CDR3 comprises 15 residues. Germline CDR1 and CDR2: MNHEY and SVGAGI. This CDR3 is CASRSPGHTTGELFF. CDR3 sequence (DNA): TGTGCCAGCAGATCACCGGGACACACCACCGGGGAGCTGTTTTTT.

Here the CDR3 DNA reads TGTGCCATCAGGCCCGACAGGGAGGGAGATACGCAGTATTTT. It yields the protein CAIRPDREGDTQYF. The rearrangement joins TRBV10-3 to TRBJ2-3; tentatively, D is TRBD1 or TRBD2 (7 bases each). CDR3 length: 14 residues. CDR1 is ENHRY, CDR2 SYGVKD, per germline. V was cut by 6 bases and J by 5 bases, with 15 bases left in between.

The CDR3 loop is CATSRDTGPNEQFF. DNA for the CDR3: TGTGCCACCAGCAGAGATACGGGGCCCAATGAGCAGTTCTTC. The chain carries TRBV15 and TRBJ2-1; the D gene could be TRBD1 or TRBD2 (5 bases each). Trimming pared 0 bases from V and 6 bases from J, leaving 9 bases between. The germline V gene encodes CDR1 LNHNV and CDR2 YYDKDF (reference sequence). This CDR3 is built from 14 residues.

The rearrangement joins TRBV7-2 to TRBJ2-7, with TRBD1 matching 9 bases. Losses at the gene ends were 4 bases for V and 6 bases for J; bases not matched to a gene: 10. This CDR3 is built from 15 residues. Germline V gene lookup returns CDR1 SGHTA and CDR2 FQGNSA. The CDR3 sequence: CASSSGTGSSREQYF. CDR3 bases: TGTGCCAGCAGCTCCGGGACAGGGAGTTCGCGCGAGCAGTACTTC.

CDR3 loop: CASSPIPKLEGGEQFF. CDR3 DNA: TGTGCCAGCAGCCCTATCCCGAAACTAGAGGGGGGTGAGCAGTTCTTC. V usage is TRBV14 and J usage is TRBJ2-1; the D call may be TRBD1 or TRBD2 (6 bases each). Trimming removed 4 bases at V and 9 bases at J, with 22 bases between. The CDR3 extends over 16 amino acids. The germline V gene encodes CDR1 SGHDN and CDR2 FVKESK.

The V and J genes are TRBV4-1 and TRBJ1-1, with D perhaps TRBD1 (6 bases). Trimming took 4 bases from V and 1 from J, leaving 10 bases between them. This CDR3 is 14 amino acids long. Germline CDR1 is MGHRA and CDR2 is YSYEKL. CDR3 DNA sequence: TGCGCCAGCAGCCTCTCACAGGGGAACACTGAAGCTTTCTTT. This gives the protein CASSLSQGNTEAFF.

DNA for the CDR3: TGTGCCAGCGGACATTTTGACACTGAAGCTTTCTTT. It codes for CASGHFDTEAFF. This rearrangement joins TRBV6-5 to TRBJ1-1, with a tentative D call TRBD1 (5 bases). CDR3 length: 12 residues. Germline values: CDR1 MNHEY, CDR2 SVGAGI. V was cut by 8 bases and J by 3 bases, with 10 bases left in between.

CDR3 sequence reads: CASTDQSPEQFF. CDR3 nucleotides: TGTGCCAGCACCGATCAGTCCCCCGAGCAGTTCTTC. The chain has TRBV9 and TRBJ2-1; D gene ambiguous. The CDR3 loop spans 12 amino acids. Germline CDR1 is SGDLS and CDR2 is YYNGEE. Trimming pared 6 bases from V and 10 bases from J, leaving 14 bases between. Full variable domain (rest looked up from reference TRBV9 and TRBJ2-1): DSGVTQTPKHLITATGQRVTLRCSPRSGDLSVYWYQQSLDQGLQFLIQYYNGEERAKGNILERFSAQQFPDLHSELNLSSLELGDSALYFCASTDQSPEQFFGPGTRLTVL.

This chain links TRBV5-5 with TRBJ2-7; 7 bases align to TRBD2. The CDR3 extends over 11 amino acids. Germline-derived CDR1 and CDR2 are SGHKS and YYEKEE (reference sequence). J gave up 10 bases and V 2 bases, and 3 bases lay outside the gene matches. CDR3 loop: CASSFAGDQYF. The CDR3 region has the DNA TGTGCCAGCAGCTTTGCGGGAGATCAGTACTTC.

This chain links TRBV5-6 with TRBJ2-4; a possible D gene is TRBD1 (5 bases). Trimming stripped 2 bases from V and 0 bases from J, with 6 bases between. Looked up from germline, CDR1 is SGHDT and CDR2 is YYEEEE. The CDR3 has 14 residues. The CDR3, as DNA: TGTGCCAGCAGCTTCACAGGAGCCAAAAACATTCAGTACTTC. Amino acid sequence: CASSFTGAKNIQYF.

This chain's CDR3 is CAWSVQAGGYTEAFF. DNA for the CDR3: TGTGCCTGGAGTGTACAGGCAGGGGGTTACACTGAAGCTTTCTTT. This chain links TRBV30 with TRBJ1-1; 7 positions agree with TRBD1. The V gene end was trimmed by 0 bases and the J gene end by 3 bases; junction bases not matched to a gene: 7. The CDR3 covers 15 residues. Germline assignment: CDR1 GTSNPN and CDR2 SVGIG (reference sequence).

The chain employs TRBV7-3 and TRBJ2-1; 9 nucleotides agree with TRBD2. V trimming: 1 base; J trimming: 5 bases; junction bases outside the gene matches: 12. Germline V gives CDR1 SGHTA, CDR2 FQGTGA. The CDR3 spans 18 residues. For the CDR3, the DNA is TGTGCCAGCAGCTTAATGGGCCTTGGCGGGGGGGCCGACAATGAGCAGTTCTTC. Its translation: CASSLMGLGGGADNEQFF.

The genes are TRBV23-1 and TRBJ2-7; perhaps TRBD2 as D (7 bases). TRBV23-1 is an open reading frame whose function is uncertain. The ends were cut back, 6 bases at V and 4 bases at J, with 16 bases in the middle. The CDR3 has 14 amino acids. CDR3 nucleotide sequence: TGCGCCAGCAGCCGCCTTAGGGGGGGGTACGAGCAGTACTTC. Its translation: CASSRLRGGYEQYF.

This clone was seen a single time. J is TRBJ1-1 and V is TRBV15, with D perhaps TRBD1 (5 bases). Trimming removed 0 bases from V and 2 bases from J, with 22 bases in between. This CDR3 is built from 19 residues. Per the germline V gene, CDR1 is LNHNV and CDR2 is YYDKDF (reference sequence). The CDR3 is CATSRELYSGRRVNTEAFF. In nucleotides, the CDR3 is TGTGCCACCAGCAGAGAATTGTATTCAGGGCGGAGGGTTAACACTGAAGCTTTCTTT.

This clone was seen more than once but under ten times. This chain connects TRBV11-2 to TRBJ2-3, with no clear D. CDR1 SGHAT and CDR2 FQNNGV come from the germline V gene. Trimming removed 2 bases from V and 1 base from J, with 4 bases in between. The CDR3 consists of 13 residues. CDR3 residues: CASSLLRTDTQYF. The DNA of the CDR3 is TGTGCCAGCAGCTTACTGCGCACAGATACGCAGTATTTT.

The CDR3 spells CAWMWGPTEAFF. CDR3 coding DNA: TGTGCCTGGATGTGGGGGCCCACTGAAGCTTTCTTT. The V and J genes are TRBV30 and TRBJ1-1, with a possible D match to TRBD1 (6 bases). Trimming removed 4 bases at V and 4 bases at J, with 10 bases between. Per the germline V gene, CDR1 is GTSNPN and CDR2 is SVGIG (reference sequence). CDR3 length: 12 residues. The full variable domain, its missing parts supplied by reference TRBV30 and TRBJ1-1, is SQTIHQWPATLVQPVGSPLSLECTVEGTSNPNLYWYRQAAGRGLQLLFYSVGIGQISSEVPQNLSASRPQDRQFILSSKKLLLSDSGFYLCAWMWGPTEAFFGQGTRLTVV.

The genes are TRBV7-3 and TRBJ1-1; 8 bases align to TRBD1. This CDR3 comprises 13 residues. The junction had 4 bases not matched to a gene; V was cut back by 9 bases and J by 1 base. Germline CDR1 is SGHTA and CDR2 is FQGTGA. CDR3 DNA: TGTGCCAGTGGACAGGGTTCGAACACTGAAGCTTTCTTT. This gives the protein CASGQGSNTEAFF. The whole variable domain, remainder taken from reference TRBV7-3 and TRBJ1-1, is GAGVSQTPSNKVTEKGKYVELRCDPISGHTALYWYRQSLGQGPEFLIYFQGTGAADDSGLPNDRFFAVRPEGSVSTLKIQRTERGDSAVYLCASGQGSNTEAFFGQGTRLTVV.

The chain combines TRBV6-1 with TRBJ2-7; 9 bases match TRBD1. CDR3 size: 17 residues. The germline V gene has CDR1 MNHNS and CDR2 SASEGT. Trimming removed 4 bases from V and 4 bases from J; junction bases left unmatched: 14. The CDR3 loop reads CASSGMKPGQGTYEQYF. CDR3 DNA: TGTGCCAGCAGTGGGATGAAACCGGGACAGGGTACTTACGAGCAGTACTTC.

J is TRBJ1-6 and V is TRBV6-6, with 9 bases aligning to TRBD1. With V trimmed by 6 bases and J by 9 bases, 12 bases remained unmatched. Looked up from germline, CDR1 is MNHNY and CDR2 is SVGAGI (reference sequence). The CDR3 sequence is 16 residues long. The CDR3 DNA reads TGTGCCAGCAGCCGTCTGCGGACAGGGGCGACTTCACCCCTCCACTTT. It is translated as CASSRLRTGATSPLHF.

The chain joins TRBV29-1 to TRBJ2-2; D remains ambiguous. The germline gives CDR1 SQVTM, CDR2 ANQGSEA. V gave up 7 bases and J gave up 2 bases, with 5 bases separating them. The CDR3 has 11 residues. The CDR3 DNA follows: TGCAGCGCCGCAAACACCGGGGAGCTGTTTTTT. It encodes CSAANTGELFF.

CDR3 loop: CASTTGNVAEAFF. For the CDR3, the DNA is TGTGCCAGCACAACAGGGAATGTGGCTGAAGCTTTCTTT. The chain employs TRBV6-6 and TRBJ1-1; D perhaps matches TRBD1 (6 bases). Between the trimmed V and J ends, which lost 7 bases and 6 bases, there was a span of 15 bases. CDR1 and CDR2 from the germline V gene are MNHNY and SVGAGI (reference sequence). The CDR3 covers 13 residues.

Written as DNA, the CDR3 is TGTGCCAGCAGTTACTCTGGCGGGAGGGCCCGAGATACGCAGTATTTT. It specifies CASSYSGGRARDTQYF. V usage is TRBV6-2 or TRBV6-3 and J usage is TRBJ2-3; 9 bases are shared with TRBD2. The CDR3 is made up of 16 amino acids. J was trimmed by 5 bases and V by 0 bases; bases with no gene match: 6. CDR1 and CDR2 from the germline V gene are MNHEY and SVGEGT.

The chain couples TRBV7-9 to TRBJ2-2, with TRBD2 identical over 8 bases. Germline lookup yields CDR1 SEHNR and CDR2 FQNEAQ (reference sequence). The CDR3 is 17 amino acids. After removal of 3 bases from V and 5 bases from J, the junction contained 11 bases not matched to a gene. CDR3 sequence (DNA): TGTGCCAGCAGCTTGGGCCGGGGGGGCGCCGGGACCGGGGAGCTGTTTTTT. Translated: CASSLGRGGAGTGELFF.